Each of the 28 T cell receptor beta chains below was sequenced from the same sample in a study of cytomegalovirus exposure and HLA in healthy donors. A multiplex PCR was run with 60 Vbeta primers and 13 Jbeta primers. The method was immunoSEQ multiplex PCR; TCRdb's version includes in-frame clones alone and lacks a portion of them. The sample has around 140,000 clones; approximately 71% are singletons. Source material: PBMCs. These receptors all come from a woman aged 55-70 years in good health and CMV-seronegative.

In the case of this clone: The sample carries other DNA sequences with the same CDR3. The chain recombines TRBV28 with TRBJ1-2; 8 bases fit TRBD1. With 11 bases clipped from V and 1 base from J, the junction kept 3 bases outside the gene matches. This CDR3 has 12 amino acids. Germline V CDR1 and CDR2: MDHEN, SYDVKM. CDR3 sequence (DNA): TGTGCCGTAGGACAGGGTAACTATGGCTACACCTTC. Translation: CAVGQGNYGYTF.

The chain has TRBV27 and TRBJ2-7, with D possibly matching TRBD1 (5 bases). The CDR3 sequence is 15 residues long. Per germline, CDR1 MNHEY and CDR2 SMNVEV (reference sequence). The V end lost 3 bases, the J end lost 2 bases, and 14 bases lay between the germline ends. In DNA, the CDR3 is TGTGCCAGCAGTTTGCAGGGTCCTACCCCCTACGAGCAGTACTTC. Its protein product is CASSLQGPTPYEQYF.

To note about this clone: The junction departs from germline at one end; a sequencing error may be responsible. This sequence joins TRBV30 and TRBJ2-3; 7 bases match TRBD1. The germline V gene has CDR1 GTSNPN and CDR2 SVGIG (reference sequence). CDR3 length: 14 amino acids. The CDR3 loop is CAWRSEGGTDTQYF. The CDR3 DNA is TGTGCCTGGAGGTCGGAAGGGGGCACGGATACGCAGTATTTT. Using reference TRBV30 and TRBJ2-3 for the parts outside the CDR3, the full variable domain is SQTIHQWPATLVQPVGSPLSLECTVEGTSNPNLYWYRQAAGRGLQLLFYSVGIGQISSEVPQNLSASRPQDRQFILSSKKLLLSDSGFYLCAWRSEGGTDTQYFGPGTRLTVL.

This chain uses TRBV5-1 with TRBJ2-1; TRBD2 agrees at 11 bases. Trimming removed 4 bases from V and 0 bases from J; junction bases left unmatched: 3. The CDR3 totals 16 residues. Germline CDR1 and CDR2: SGHRS and YFSETQ. CDR3 region: CASSHTSGSSYNEQFF. CDR3 DNA: TGCGCCAGCAGCCATACTAGCGGGAGCTCCTACAATGAGCAGTTCTTC.

A note on this clone: At one of its ends the junction is not consistent with the germline gene, which may arise from a read error. This chain joins TRBV4-1 and TRBJ2-7; 9 bases are shared with TRBD1. The germline V gene has CDR1 MGHRA and CDR2 YSYEKL. This CDR3 spans 15 amino acids. The CDR3 loop reads CASSQTGTGNYERYF. CDR3 sequence (DNA): TGCGCCAGCAGCCAAACGGGGACAGGGAACTACGAGCGGTACTTC.

The V gene is TRBV5-4, the J gene TRBJ2-3; 12 bases fit TRBD2. V gave up 0 bases and J gave up 5 bases; unmatched junction bases: 1. This CDR3 has 15 residues. The germline CDR1 and CDR2 sequences are SGHNT and YYREEE (reference sequence). The CDR3 DNA is TGTGCCAGCAGCTTGGAGACTAGCGGGAGAGATACGCAGTATTTT. Translating it yields CASSLETSGRDTQYF.

This chain uses TRBV9 with TRBJ1-4, with D possibly being TRBD1 (5 bases). V was shortened by 4 bases and J by 4 bases, with 14 bases between the two germline ends. The CDR3 loop spans 15 amino acids. CDR1 and CDR2 from the germline V gene are SGDLS and YYNGEE. DNA of the CDR3: TGTGCCAGCAGCCCTGGAGGGGTTTTTAATGAAAAACTGTTTTTT. Amino acids: CASSPGGVFNEKLFF.

This clone was detected only once. V gene TRBV11-3 combines with J gene TRBJ2-2; tentatively, D is TRBD1 (6 bases). CDR3 length: 14 residues. Germline V CDR1 and CDR2: SGHNT, YENEEA. V gave up 3 bases and J gave up 3 bases, with 8 bases separating them. CDR3 in DNA: TGTGCCAGCAGCTTGGGACACTACACCGGGGAGCTGTTTTTT. This translates into CASSLGHYTGELFF.

The J gene is TRBJ2-1, the V gene TRBV12-1; the D call of TRBD1 is as the table states it, not checked on the DNA. TRBV12-1 is tagged as a pseudogene. The length of the CDR3 is 16 residues. The CDR3 spells CASSFGWTGLADEQFF. The CDR3 DNA reads as TGTGCCAGCAGCTTTGGTTGGACAGGGTTAGCGGATGAGCAGTTCTTC.

This chain joins TRBV7-9 and TRBJ2-5, with D hard to call. Germline V lookup: CDR1 SEHNR, CDR2 FQNEAQ (reference sequence). Trimming shortened V by 5 bases and J by 4 bases, and 17 bases separated the two germline ends. The CDR3 sequence is 15 residues long. CDR3 nucleotide sequence: TGTGCCAGCAGCCAAATCCCGGGTATGGCAGAGACCCAGTACTTC. Its protein product is CASSQIPGMAETQYF.

The CDR3 spells CASNAGGGRAYNEQFF. The CDR3 bases are TGTGCCAGTAACGCGGGGGGCGGGAGGGCCTACAATGAGCAGTTCTTC. This chain joins TRBV19 and TRBJ2-1; 9 nucleotides match TRBD2. The CDR3 sequence is 16 residues long. Germline V gene data show CDR1 as LNHDA and CDR2 as SQIVND (reference sequence). V was pared by 7 bases and J by 2 bases, with 9 bases of the junction left unmatched.

The sample holds a few counts of this clone. This sequence joins TRBV7-8 and TRBJ2-2; 12 bases agree with TRBD2. The CDR3 is made up of 17 amino acids. The germline V gene encodes CDR1 SGHVS and CDR2 FQNEAQ. Unmatched junction bases numbered 3, after V lost 0 bases and J lost 4 bases. The CDR3, as DNA: TGTGCCAGCAGCTTAGCACCGGGACTAGCGGGCACCGGGGAGCTGTTTTTT. It is translated as CASSLAPGLAGTGELFF.

The chain is built from TRBV7-3 and TRBJ2-3, with TRBD2 matching 10 bases. Trimming took 5 bases from V and 4 from J; bases not matched to a gene: 6. The CDR3 loop spans 15 amino acids. The germline CDR1 and CDR2 sequences are SGHTA and FQGTGA. CDR3 in DNA: TGTGCCAGCAGCCTGCTAGCGGGAGTCGCAGATACGCAGTATTTT. The encoded protein is CASSLLAGVADTQYF.

The chain has TRBV7-9 and TRBJ2-3; 8 nucleotides agree with TRBD1. The CDR3 sequence is 14 residues long. The V segment lost 2 bases and the J segment 6 bases; nucleotides outside the gene matches: 4. CDR1 is SEHNR, CDR2 FQNEAQ, per germline (reference sequence). CDR3 nucleotide sequence: TGTGCCAGCAGCTTAAGGACAGGGCGGGATACGCAGTATTTT. This sequence encodes CASSLRTGRDTQYF.

The chain couples TRBV6-1 to TRBJ2-1; 12 bases agree with TRBD2. This CDR3 is 15 amino acids long. V lost 4 bases to trimming and J lost 9 bases; unmatched junction nucleotides: 7. Germline lookup yields CDR1 MNHNS and CDR2 SASEGT. CDR3 in amino acids: CASSVLAGGQAEQFF. The DNA for the CDR3 is TGTGCCAGCAGTGTTCTAGCGGGGGGGCAAGCTGAGCAGTTCTTC.

The rearrangement joins TRBV5-1 to TRBJ1-4; TRBD1 matches at 9 bases. Germline loops: CDR1 SGHRS, CDR2 YFSETQ. This CDR3 contains 14 residues. V was pared by 4 bases and J by 5 bases, with 3 bases of the junction left unmatched. The CDR3 is CASSKTGGNEKLFF. The CDR3 coding sequence is TGCGCCAGCAGCAAGACAGGGGGAAATGAAAAACTGTTTTTT. Variable domain in full (rest from reference TRBV5-1 and TRBJ1-4): KAGVTQTPRYLIKTRGQQVTLSCSPISGHRSVSWYQQTPGQGLQFLFEYFSETQRNKGNFPGRFSGRQFSNSRSEMNVSTLELGDSALYLCASSKTGGNEKLFFGSGTQLSVL.

Regarding this clone: The junction and the germline gene differ at one end; a read error may be behind it. This rearrangement joins TRBV29-1 to TRBJ2-3; 10 bases are a match to TRBD2. CDR1 is SQVTM and CDR2 is ANQGSEA in the germline V gene. CDR3 size: 16 residues. The CDR3 DNA reads TGCAGCGTTCCCGGACTAGCGGTCTCTAGCACAGATACGCGGTATTTT. It translates to CSVPGLAVSSTDTRYF.

The genes are TRBV6-5 and TRBJ1-5; 9 nucleotides align to TRBD1. Germline CDR1 is MNHEY and CDR2 is SVGAGI. The CDR3 covers 14 residues. V was clipped by 6 bases and J by 12 bases; unmatched bases: 12. The CDR3 sequence: CASSRTGDRRVQHF. In DNA, the CDR3 is TGTGCCAGCAGCAGGACAGGGGATCGGAGGGTCCAGCATTTT.

The V and J genes are TRBV10-3 and TRBJ2-3; possible D gene TRBD1, 5 bases. The V end lost 6 bases, the J end lost 0 bases, and 10 bases lay between the germline ends. From germline, CDR1 is ENHRY and CDR2 SYGVKD. This CDR3 spans 14 amino acids. CDR3 nucleotide sequence: TGTGCCATCAGAGGGGCATTTAGCACAGATACGCAGTATTTT. It is translated as CAIRGAFSTDTQYF.

This chain uses TRBV2 with TRBJ2-7, with D possibly matching TRBD2 (5 bases). The CDR3 covers 14 residues. Deletions cut 7 bases from V and 0 bases from J, with 13 bases between. The germline V gene encodes CDR1 SNHLY and CDR2 FYNNEI. DNA of the CDR3: TGTGCCAGCAATGTAGAGGGTAGCTCCTACGAGCAGTACTTC. This codes for CASNVEGSSYEQYF.

This chain joins TRBV10-1 and TRBJ2-7, with TRBD2 as a possible D gene (6 bases). In germline, CDR1 is WNHNN, CDR2 SYGVQD (reference sequence). The CDR3 covers 14 residues. The germline V and J ends were trimmed by 3 bases and 2 bases, with 11 bases remaining between them. The CDR3 sequence: CASSDGGRTYEQYF. In nucleotides, the CDR3 is TGCGCCAGCAGTGACGGGGGAAGGACCTACGAGCAGTACTTC.

This sequence joins TRBV18 and TRBJ2-2, with D perhaps matching TRBD1 (6 bases). Germline CDR1 reads KGHSH; CDR2 reads LQKENI. The V end was cut by 5 bases, the J end by 3 bases, with 13 bases between. The CDR3 runs to 15 residues. The CDR3 region has the DNA TGTGCCAGCTCAACCCCATCAGGGGACACCGGGGAGCTGTTTTTT. Translating it yields CASSTPSGDTGELFF.

This chain uses TRBV10-3 with TRBJ2-5; 8 bases are a match to TRBD2. The length of the CDR3 is 15 residues. Germline loops: CDR1 ENHRY, CDR2 SYGVKD. V shed 3 bases, J shed 5 bases, and the junction held 8 bases outside the gene matches. The CDR3: CAISDREGLSETQYF. CDR3 coding DNA: TGTGCCATCAGTGATCGGGAGGGCCTCTCGGAGACCCAGTACTTC.

The chain employs TRBV13 and TRBJ2-7; a possible D gene is TRBD2 (7 bases). The CDR3 runs to 17 residues. CDR1 is PRHDT and CDR2 is FYEKMQ in the germline V gene (reference sequence). Trimming took 0 bases from V and 9 from J, leaving 24 bases between them. This chain's CDR3 is CASSLGRTARGTSRQYF. DNA for the CDR3: TGTGCCAGCAGCTTAGGACGGACAGCGCGGGGGACTTCTAGGCAGTACTTC. Together with reference TRBV13 and TRBJ2-7, the CDR3 gives the full variable domain: AAGVIQSPRHLIKEKRETATLKCYPIPRHDTVYWYQQGPGQDPQFLISFYEKMQSDKGSIPDRFSAQQFSDYHSELNMSSLELGDSALYFCASSLGRTARGTSRQYFGPGTRLTVT.

The chain uses TRBV5-6 and TRBJ2-1; tentative D call: TRBD2 (8 bases). There are 16 residues in the CDR3. Germline V CDR1 and CDR2: SGHDT, YYEEEE. V was pared by 6 bases and J by 7 bases, with 23 bases between. The chain's CDR3 is CASTGGGRGRVNEQFF. Written as DNA, the CDR3 is TGTGCCAGCACCGGGGGGGGCAGGGGGAGGGTAAATGAGCAGTTCTTC.

The rearrangement uses TRBV18 and TRBJ1-1; 9 bases map to TRBD1. The CDR3 contains 14 residues. Germline CDR1 and CDR2: KGHSH and LQKENI. The trim removed 3 bases at V and 3 bases at J, leaving 2 bases unmatched. In nucleotides, the CDR3 is TGTGCCAGCTCACCGGACAGGGGATACACTGAAGCTTTCTTT. Residues: CASSPDRGYTEAFF.

V is TRBV5-1 and J is TRBJ1-5; D gene uncertain. The CDR3 runs to 14 residues. Trimming took 0 bases from V and 7 from J, leaving 11 bases between them. CDR1 and CDR2 (germline): SGHRS, YFSETQ. CDR3 nucleotides: TGCGCCAGCAGCTTGGGTCCGGGTGGGCAGCCCCAGCATTTT. Its protein product is CASSLGPGGQPQHF. Filled out from reference TRBV5-1 and TRBJ1-5, the complete variable domain reads KAGVTQTPRYLIKTRGQQVTLSCSPISGHRSVSWYQQTPGQGLQFLFEYFSETQRNKGNFPGRFSGRQFSNSRSEMNVSTLELGDSALYLCASSLGPGGQPQHFGDGTRLSIL.

In its sample, this clone was seen once. This chain uses TRBV14 with TRBJ1-1; weak D call: TRBD1 (6 bases). The CDR3 extends over 15 amino acids. Germline-derived CDR1 and CDR2 are SGHDN and FVKESK. V lost 6 bases and J 4 bases, leaving 18 bases between the germline ends. The CDR3: CASRPWTDSGTEAFF. CDR3 sequence (DNA): TGTGCCAGCAGACCTTGGACAGACAGTGGCACTGAAGCTTTCTTT.